The TCR beta chain under discussion was sequenced for a study of response to subunit inactivated influenza vaccine. General study results and limits: It was the authors' suggestion that each seasonal influenza vaccination recruits few new T cells.

As for this clonotype: What it recognizes is unknown.

From germline, CDR1 is SGHAT and CDR2 FQNNGV. There are 20 residues in the CDR3. Trimming cost V 4 bases and J 1 base; bases outside gene matches: 20. TCRdb fed the RT-PCR reads into MiXCR, producing one record per CDR3 protein. The sample has about 800,000 distinct CDR3 sequences, 21% seen once. The sequence was obtained from a man between 45 and 60 years old who received an inactivated influenza vaccine. The chain carries TRBV11-2 and TRBJ2-7, with 9 bases lining up with TRBD1. This specimen consisted of PBMCs from blood, obtained less than 6 days after vaccination. Here the CDR3 DNA reads TGTGCCAGCAGCTCGAGACGCAACTGGGACAGGGAAAGCCGATCCTACGAGCAGTACTTC. Translated, it gives CASSSRRNWDRESRSYEQYF.